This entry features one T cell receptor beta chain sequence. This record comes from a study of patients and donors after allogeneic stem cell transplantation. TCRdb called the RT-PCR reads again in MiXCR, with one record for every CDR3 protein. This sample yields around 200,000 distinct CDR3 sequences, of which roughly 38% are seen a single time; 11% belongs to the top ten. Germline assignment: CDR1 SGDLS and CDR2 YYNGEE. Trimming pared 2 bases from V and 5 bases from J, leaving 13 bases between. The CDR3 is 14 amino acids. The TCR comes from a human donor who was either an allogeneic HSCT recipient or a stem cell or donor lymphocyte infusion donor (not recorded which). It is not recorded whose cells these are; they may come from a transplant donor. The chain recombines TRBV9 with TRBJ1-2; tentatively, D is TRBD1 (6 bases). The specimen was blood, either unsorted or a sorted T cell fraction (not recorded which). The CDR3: CASSVDDRLYGYTF. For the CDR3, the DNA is TGTGCCAGCAGCGTCGATGACAGGCTATATGGCTACACCTTC.